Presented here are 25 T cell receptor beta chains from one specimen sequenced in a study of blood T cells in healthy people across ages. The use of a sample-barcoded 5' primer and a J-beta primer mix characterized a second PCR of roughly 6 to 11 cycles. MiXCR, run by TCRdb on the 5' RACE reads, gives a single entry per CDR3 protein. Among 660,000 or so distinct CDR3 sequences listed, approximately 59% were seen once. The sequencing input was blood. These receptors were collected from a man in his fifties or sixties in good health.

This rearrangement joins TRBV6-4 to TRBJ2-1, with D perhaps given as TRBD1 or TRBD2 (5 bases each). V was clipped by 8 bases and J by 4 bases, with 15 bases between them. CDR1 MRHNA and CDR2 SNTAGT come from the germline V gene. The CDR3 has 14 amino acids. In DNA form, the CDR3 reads TGTGCCAGCCCGGAGGCAGGGAGTTACAATGAGCAGTTCTTC. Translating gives CASPEAGSYNEQFF.

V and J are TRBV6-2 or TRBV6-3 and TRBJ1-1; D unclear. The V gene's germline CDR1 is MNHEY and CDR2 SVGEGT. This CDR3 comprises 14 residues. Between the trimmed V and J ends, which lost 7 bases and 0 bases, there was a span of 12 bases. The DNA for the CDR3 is TGTGCCAGCAAGGACCTGAGCTTGAACACTGAAGCTTTCTTT. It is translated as CASKDLSLNTEAFF.

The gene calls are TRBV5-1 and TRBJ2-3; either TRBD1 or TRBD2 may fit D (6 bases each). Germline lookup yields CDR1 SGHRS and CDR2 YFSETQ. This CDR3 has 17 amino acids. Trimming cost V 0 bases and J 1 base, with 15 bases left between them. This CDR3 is CASSLGIGGQGTDTQYF. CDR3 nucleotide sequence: TGCGCCAGCAGCTTGGGGATTGGGGGGCAGGGCACAGATACGCAGTATTTT.

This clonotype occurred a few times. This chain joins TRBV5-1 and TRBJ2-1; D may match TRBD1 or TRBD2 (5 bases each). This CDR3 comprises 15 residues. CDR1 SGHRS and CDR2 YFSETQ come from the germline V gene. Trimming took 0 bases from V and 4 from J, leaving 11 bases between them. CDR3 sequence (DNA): TGCGCCAGCAGCTTGGAGGCAGGGAGATACAATGAGCAGTTCTTC. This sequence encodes CASSLEAGRYNEQFF.

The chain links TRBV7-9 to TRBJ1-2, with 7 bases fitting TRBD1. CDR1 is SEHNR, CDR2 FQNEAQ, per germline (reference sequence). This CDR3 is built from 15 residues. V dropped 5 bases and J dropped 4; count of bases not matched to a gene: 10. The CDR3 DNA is TGTGCCAGCAGCCCAGGGGGACCCGCGGGCTATGGCTACACCTTC. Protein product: CASSPGGPAGYGYTF.

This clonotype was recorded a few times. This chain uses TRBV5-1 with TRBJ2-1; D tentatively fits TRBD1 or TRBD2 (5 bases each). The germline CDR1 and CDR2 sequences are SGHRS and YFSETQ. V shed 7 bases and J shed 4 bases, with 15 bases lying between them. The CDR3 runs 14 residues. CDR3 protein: CASADSGTYNEQFF. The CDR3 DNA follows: TGCGCCAGCGCCGACAGCGGTACTTACAATGAGCAGTTCTTC. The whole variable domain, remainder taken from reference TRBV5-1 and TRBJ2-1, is KAGVTQTPRYLIKTRGQQVTLSCSPISGHRSVSWYQQTPGQGLQFLFEYFSETQRNKGNFPGRFSGRQFSNSRSEMNVSTLELGDSALYLCASADSGTYNEQFFGPGTRLTVL.

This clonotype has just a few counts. CDR3 region: CASRQGGSNQPQHF. The CDR3 DNA sequence: TGTGCCAGCAGGCAGGGGGGGAGCAATCAGCCCCAGCATTTT. The chain employs TRBV28 and TRBJ1-5; 7 nucleotides agree with TRBD1. Germline V CDR1 and CDR2: MDHEN, SYDVKM. With V trimmed by 6 bases and J by 1 base, 3 bases remained unmatched. This CDR3 spans 14 amino acids.

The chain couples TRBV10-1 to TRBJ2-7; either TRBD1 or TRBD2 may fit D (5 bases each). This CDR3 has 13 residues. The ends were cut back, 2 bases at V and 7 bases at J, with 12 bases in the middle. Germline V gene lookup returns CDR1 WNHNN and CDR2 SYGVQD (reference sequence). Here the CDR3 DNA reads TGCGCCAGCAGTGAGCATGGGGGTGTTGAGCAGTACTTC. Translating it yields CASSEHGGVEQYF.

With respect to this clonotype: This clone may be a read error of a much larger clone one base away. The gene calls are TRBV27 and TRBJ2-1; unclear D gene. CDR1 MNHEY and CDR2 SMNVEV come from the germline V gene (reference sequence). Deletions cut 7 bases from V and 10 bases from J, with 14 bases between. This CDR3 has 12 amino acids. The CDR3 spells CASKSLLKEQFF. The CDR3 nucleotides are TGTGCCAGCAAGAGTCTCCTCAAGGAGCAGTTCTTC.

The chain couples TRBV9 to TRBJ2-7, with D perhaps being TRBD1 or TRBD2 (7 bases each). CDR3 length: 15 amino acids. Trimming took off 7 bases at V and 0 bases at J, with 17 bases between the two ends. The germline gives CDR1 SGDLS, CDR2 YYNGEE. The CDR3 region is CASSQGGEYSYEQYF. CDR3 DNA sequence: TGTGCCAGCTCCCAGGGGGGGGAATACTCCTACGAGCAGTACTTC.

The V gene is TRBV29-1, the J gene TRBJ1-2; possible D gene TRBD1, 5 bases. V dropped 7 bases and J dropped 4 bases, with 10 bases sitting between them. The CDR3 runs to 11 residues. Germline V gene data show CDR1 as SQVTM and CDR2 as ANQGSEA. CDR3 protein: CSASGAYGYTF. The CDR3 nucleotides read TGCAGCGCTTCCGGGGCCTATGGCTACACCTTC.

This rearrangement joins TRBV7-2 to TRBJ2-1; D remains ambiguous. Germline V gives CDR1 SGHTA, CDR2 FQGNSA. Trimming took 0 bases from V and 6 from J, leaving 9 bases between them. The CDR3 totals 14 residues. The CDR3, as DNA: TGTGCCAGCAGCTTAGCGGTGGCAATCAATGAGCAGTTCTTC. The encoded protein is CASSLAVAINEQFF. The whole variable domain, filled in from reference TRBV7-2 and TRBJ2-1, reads GAGVSQSPSNKVTEKGKDVELRCDPISGHTALYWYRQSLGQGLEFLIYFQGNSAPDKSGLPSDRFSAERTGGSVSTLTIQRTQQEDSAVYLCASSLAVAINEQFFGPGTRLTVL.

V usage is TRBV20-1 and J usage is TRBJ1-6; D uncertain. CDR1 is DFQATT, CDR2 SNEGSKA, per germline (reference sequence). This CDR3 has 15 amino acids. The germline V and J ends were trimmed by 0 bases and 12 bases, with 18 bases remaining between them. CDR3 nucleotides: TGCAGTGCTAGAGATCTGCCCCAAAGGGAGGTACCCCTCCACTTT. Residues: CSARDLPQREVPLHF.

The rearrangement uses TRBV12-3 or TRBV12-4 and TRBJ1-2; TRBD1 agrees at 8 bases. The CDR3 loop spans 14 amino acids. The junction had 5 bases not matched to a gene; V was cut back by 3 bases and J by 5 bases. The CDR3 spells CASSFGTGFYGYTF. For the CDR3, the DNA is TGTGCCAGCAGTTTTGGGACAGGATTTTATGGCTACACCTTC.

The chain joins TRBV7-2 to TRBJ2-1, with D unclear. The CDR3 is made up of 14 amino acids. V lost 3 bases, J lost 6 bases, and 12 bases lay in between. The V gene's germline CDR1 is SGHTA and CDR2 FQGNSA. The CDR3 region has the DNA TGTGCCAGCAGCTTCTCCGACCCGGCCAATGAGCAGTTCTTC. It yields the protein CASSFSDPANEQFF. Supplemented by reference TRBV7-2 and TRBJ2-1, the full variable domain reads GAGVSQSPSNKVTEKGKDVELRCDPISGHTALYWYRQSLGQGLEFLIYFQGNSAPDKSGLPSDRFSAERTGGSVSTLTIQRTQQEDSAVYLCASSFSDPANEQFFGPGTRLTVL.

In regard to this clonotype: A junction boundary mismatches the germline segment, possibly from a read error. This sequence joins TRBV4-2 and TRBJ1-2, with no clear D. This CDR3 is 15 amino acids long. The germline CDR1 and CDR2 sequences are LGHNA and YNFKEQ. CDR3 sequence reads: CASSQERDLNYGYTF. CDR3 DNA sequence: TGTGCCAGTAGCCAAGAAAGAGACCTAAACTATGGCTACACCTTC.

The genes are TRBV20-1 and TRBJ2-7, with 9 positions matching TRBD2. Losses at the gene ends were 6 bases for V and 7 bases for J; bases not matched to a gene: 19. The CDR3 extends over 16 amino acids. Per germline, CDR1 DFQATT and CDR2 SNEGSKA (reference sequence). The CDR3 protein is CSADFGRGGTYNEQYF. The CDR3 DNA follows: TGCAGTGCCGACTTTGGGCGGGGGGGAACTTACAATGAGCAGTACTTC.

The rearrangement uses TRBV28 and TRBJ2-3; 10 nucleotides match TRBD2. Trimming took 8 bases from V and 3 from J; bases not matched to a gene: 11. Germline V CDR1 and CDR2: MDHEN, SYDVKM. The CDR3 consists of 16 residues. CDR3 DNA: TGTGCCAGCTCCACCCCGGCTAGCGGGGGAACAGATACGCAGTATTTT. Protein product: CASSTPASGGTDTQYF.

CDR3 DNA sequence: TGCGCCAGCAGCTTGGGGCCGGGACAGGCCCTCTACGAGCAGTACTTC. It specifies CASSLGPGQALYEQYF. This sequence joins TRBV5-1 and TRBJ2-7; 8 nucleotides agree with TRBD1. The length of the CDR3 is 16 residues. CDR1 is SGHRS, CDR2 YFSETQ, per germline. V lost 0 bases to trimming and J lost 3 bases; unmatched junction nucleotides: 8.

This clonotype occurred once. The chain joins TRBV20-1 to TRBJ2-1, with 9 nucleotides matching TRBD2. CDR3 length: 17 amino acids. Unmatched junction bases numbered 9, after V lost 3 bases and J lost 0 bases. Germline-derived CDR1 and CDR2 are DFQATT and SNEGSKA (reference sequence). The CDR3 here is CSASRARAGGSYNEQFF. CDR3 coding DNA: TGCAGTGCTAGCCGAGCGAGAGCGGGGGGCTCCTACAATGAGCAGTTCTTC.

Written as DNA, the CDR3 is TGTGCCAGCAGTAACAGCCCGAACACCGGGGAGCTGTTTTTT. This gives the protein CASSNSPNTGELFF. V usage is TRBV3-1 and J usage is TRBJ2-2; D ambiguous. Trimming took 6 bases from V and 0 from J, leaving 8 bases between them. This CDR3 comprises 14 residues. Germline V gene data show CDR1 as LGHDT and CDR2 as YNNKEL (reference sequence).

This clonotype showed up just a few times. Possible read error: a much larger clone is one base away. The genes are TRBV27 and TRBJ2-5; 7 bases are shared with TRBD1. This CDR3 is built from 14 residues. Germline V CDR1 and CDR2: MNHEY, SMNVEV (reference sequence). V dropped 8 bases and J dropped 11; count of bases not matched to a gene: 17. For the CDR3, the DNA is TGTGCCAGCGGTTCGGCCGACAGGGCGAATGAGCAGTACTTC. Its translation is CASGSADRANEQYF.

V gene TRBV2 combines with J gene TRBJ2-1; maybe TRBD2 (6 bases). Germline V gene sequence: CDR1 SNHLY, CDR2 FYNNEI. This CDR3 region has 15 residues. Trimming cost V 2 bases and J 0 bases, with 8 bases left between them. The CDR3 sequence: CASSEMGGSYNEQFF. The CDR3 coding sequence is TGTGCCAGCAGTGAAATGGGGGGCTCCTACAATGAGCAGTTCTTC.

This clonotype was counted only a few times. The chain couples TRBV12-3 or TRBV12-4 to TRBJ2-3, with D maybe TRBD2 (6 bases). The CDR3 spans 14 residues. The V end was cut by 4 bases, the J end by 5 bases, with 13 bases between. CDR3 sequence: CASSSNIGGDTQYF. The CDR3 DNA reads TGTGCCAGCAGTTCCAATATCGGGGGAGATACGCAGTATTTT.

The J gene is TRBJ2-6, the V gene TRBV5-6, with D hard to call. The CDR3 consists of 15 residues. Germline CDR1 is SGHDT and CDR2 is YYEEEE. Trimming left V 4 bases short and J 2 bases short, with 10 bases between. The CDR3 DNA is TGTGCCAGCAGCCAGACGGCGGCTGGGGCCAACGTCCTGACTTTC. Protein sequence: CASSQTAAGANVLTF.